The source of this TCR beta chain is a study of blood T cell repertoires in COVID-19. Turning to the study itself: Collection of acute and convalescent COVID-19 samples took place in the United States, Italy and Spain. PBMCs, B-cell-depleted T cells, or T cells provided the cDNA or gDNA that made up the material.

Authors' data handling: Using reference gene primer amplification, nucleated cell counts were estimated. Here immunoSEQ multiplex PCR was the method, and the copy in TCRdb shows in-frame clones only, minus some. That table furnishes V, J and clone size, whereas the DNA furnished D and trimming. The repertoire consists of about 340,000 clones, with 83% occurring once and the leading ten covering 2.5% to 3%. Trimming pared 5 bases from V and 9 bases from J, leaving 11 bases between. This CDR3 comprises 12 residues. The material sequenced was peripheral blood. The rearrangement uses TRBV12-3 or TRBV12-4 and TRBJ2-1; a possible D gene is TRBD1 (6 bases). The origin of this receptor is a man aged 30-40 years with active or convalescent COVID-19. The CDR3: CASSPDRFEQFF. CDR3 DNA sequence: TGTGCCAGCAGTCCCGACAGGTTTGAGCAGTTCTTC.